This T cell receptor beta chain was recovered during a study of identical twins. MiXCR, run by TCRdb on the 5' RACE reads, gives a single entry per CDR3 protein. This sample carries fewer than 250,000 distinct CDR3 sequences, approximately 15% of them seen once, and the ten largest clones take over 35%. Germline values: CDR1 SGHTA, CDR2 FQGNSA. The V gene end was trimmed by 10 bases and the J gene end by 14 bases; junction bases not matched to a gene: 13. The CDR3 is made up of 12 amino acids. This clonotype was detected a few times. These data were also filed under a second study, of T cells expressing NK-cell markers.

The gene calls are TRBV7-2 and TRBJ2-1, with 8 bases identical to TRBD2. This sequence originates from a woman under 30 in good health. Sequencing was carried out using CD8+ T cells sorted from blood. The CDR3 protein is CAIPYQAGAEFF. CDR3 coding DNA: TGTGCCATCCCGTACCAAGCGGGGGCCGAGTTCTTC.